This entry describes one T cell receptor (beta chain). Antigen unknown. Generated by immunoSEQ multiplex PCR, the TCRdb table keeps only in-frame clones and is missing some. Found here are around 87,000 clones, just over 90% of them singletons; the top ten hold 22%. These data belong to a study of T cell responses to AZD1222 COVID-19 vaccine. Study-level points and caveats: Seropositive status at baseline applied to only six AZD1222 recipients.

The CDR3 has 14 amino acids. Germline V gene lookup returns CDR1 MNHNY and CDR2 SVGAGI (reference sequence). Germline trimming cut 6 bases from V and 5 bases from J; bases unmatched to any gene: 7. The source was peripheral blood, collected on day 0 of AZD1222 vaccination. The origin of this receptor is an adult in good health. The chain couples TRBV6-6 to TRBJ1-1, with 9 bases that match TRBD1. The CDR3: CASRDRQGETEAFF. The DNA for the CDR3 is TGTGCCAGCAGGGATCGACAGGGGGAGACTGAAGCTTTCTTT.